This record concerns one TCR beta chain sequence. Its recognized antigen is unknown. Per-nucleotide qualities are absent, and no much larger clonotype sits a single base away. Library construction relied on 5' RACE. TCRdb shows the sequencer as NextSeq 500. Unique molecular identifiers were attached to individual cDNA molecules in the TCR library protocol so that sequencing error and PCR bias could be corrected. TCR alpha and beta chains were both sequenced, and the abundances of alpha and beta sequences in each sample were closely correlated with each other. Under the source paper's analysis protocol: Decombinator V4 was used to annotate the V gene, J gene and CDR3 of the TCR sequences. Expanded TCRs were defined as changing significantly between any two time points under a Poisson model with p below 0.0001. TCR abundances were normalised to the total number of TCRs sequenced in each sample and reported as counts per million. A search of VDJdb, accessed on 1 November 2021, was run for TCRs annotated to CMV, EBV and SARS-CoV-2, with TCRs annotated for multiple antigens excluded. In-frame beta chains were kept once TCRdb had trimmed the public reads at Q25 with fastp and called clones with MiXCR. Entries are consolidated by CDR3 protein sequence, retaining the most common genes and DNA. The V and J calls and clone size come from TCRdb's table, not from the authors' own analysis. The sample has tens of thousands of distinct CDR3 sequences on record, more than 13% of them singletons. Clones ranked in the top ten supply 5.5% of the sample.

This specimen belongs to a study of early T cells in non-severe SARS-CoV-2 infection (dated by TCRdb to about 2021). About the investigation overall: Because TCR sequencing relied on bulk RNA taken from unsorted whole blood, pairing of alpha and beta chains was not possible. Broad study findings and their caveats: VDJdb matching was skewed toward anti-spike CD8 responses, so virus-specific expansions were likely underestimated and private and CD4 specificities were missed.

This was a case-control study nested in a cohort of healthcare workers in London, UK, who had nasopharyngeal swab PCR tests and blood samples taken every week. Healthcare workers were recruited during the week of the UK lockdown, between 23 and 31 March 2020, and followed weekly for up to about 16 weeks. What was sequenced was whole blood. The source is an adult who was a healthcare worker with PCR-confirmed SARS-CoV-2 infection or an uninfected control (not recorded which).

The CDR3 is CSVARGQAQYF. The sequenced DNA is TGCAGCGTTGCAAGGGGTCAGGCCCAGTACTTC. Here the chain combines TRBV29-1 and TRBJ2-5; the D region possibly corresponds to TRBD1 (5 bases align). Its CDR3 holds 11 amino acids, cysteine through phenylalanine. The entry retains the CDR3 DNA only, 33 bases that are in frame from base 1. V is shortened by 4 bases, J by 9 bases, and the region joining them spans 12 bases. The germline V gene specifies SQVTM as CDR1 and ANQGSEA as CDR2.